This T cell receptor (beta chain) was observed in a study of blood T cell repertoires in COVID-19. Study-level background: The cDNA or gDNA used as material had been derived from T cells, B-cell-depleted T cells, or PBMCs.

Only one count was recorded for this clone. The V and J ends lost 0 bases and 0 bases respectively, with 16 bases between them. This CDR3 has 18 amino acids. CDR1 and CDR2 from the germline V gene are SGDLS and YYNGEE. The method was immunoSEQ multiplex PCR; TCRdb's version includes in-frame clones alone and lacks a portion of them. The table records under 250,000 clones, 75% to 90% of them present only once. The source is a man in his sixties who had recovered from COVID-19. The sample was peripheral blood. This sequence joins TRBV9 and TRBJ1-3; D possibly corresponds to TRBD1 (6 bases). CDR3 loop: CASSVEPTGLSSGNTIYF. Here the CDR3 DNA reads TGTGCCAGCAGCGTAGAACCGACAGGACTTAGCTCTGGAAACACCATATATTTT.